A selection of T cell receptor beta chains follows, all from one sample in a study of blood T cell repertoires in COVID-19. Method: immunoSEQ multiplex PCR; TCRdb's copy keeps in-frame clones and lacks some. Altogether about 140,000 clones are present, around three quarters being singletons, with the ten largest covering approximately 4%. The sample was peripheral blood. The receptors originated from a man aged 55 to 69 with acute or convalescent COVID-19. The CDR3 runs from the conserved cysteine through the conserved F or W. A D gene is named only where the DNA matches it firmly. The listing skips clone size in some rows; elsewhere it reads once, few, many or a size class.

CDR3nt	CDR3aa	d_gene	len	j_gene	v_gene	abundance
TGTGCCAGCAGTACAGGGGAGGCATGGGATCAGCCCCAGCATTTT	CASSTGEAWDQPQHF	TRBD1	15	TRBJ1-5	TRBV28	-
TGTGCCAGCAAAGGGGGGGCAGTCCTGAACACTGAAGCTTTCTTT	CASKGGAVLNTEAFF	-	15	TRBJ1-1	TRBV11-1	-
TGCAGTGCTAGTTTTCAAGCATCTGAAGCTTTCTTT	CSASFQASEAFF	-	12	TRBJ1-1	TRBV20-1	-
TGTGCCAGTAAGGGGGTCACTGAAGCTTTCTTT	CASKGVTEAFF	-	11	TRBJ1-1	TRBV19	-
TGTGCCAGCTCACCAACACCAGCGGAGCAGTACTTC	CASSPTPAEQYF	-	12	TRBJ2-7	TRBV18	-
TGTGCCAGCAGCACCGAGGCGATCATGGCGGGCCAAGAGACCCAGTACTTC	CASSTEAIMAGQETQYF	-	17	TRBJ2-5	TRBV9	once
TGCGCCAGCAGCCAAGATTGGGGGGGGGACACTGAAGCTTTCTTT	CASSQDWGGDTEAFF	-	15	TRBJ1-1	TRBV4-3	-
TGTGCCAGCAGCAGGGGGCCCTCGGGGCAGTACTTC	CASSRGPSGQYF	TRBD1	12	TRBJ2-7	TRBV28	-
TGTGCCAGCAGCTTAGAGGGACTAGACACAGATACGCAGTATTTT	CASSLEGLDTDTQYF	TRBD2	15	TRBJ2-3	TRBV7-9	-
TGTGCCACCAGTGACGCGGACAGGGAAGAGACCCAGTACTTC	CATSDADREETQYF	TRBD1	14	TRBJ2-5	TRBV24-1	-
TGTGCCAGCAGTCCCAGCGCCGGAGCGCCCGGGGCCAACGTCCTGACTTTC	CASSPSAGAPGANVLTF	-	17	TRBJ2-6	TRBV6-4	-
TGTGCCAGTAGTATTTCGTGGACAACGACCTACAATGAGCAGTTCTTC	CASSISWTTTYNEQFF	-	16	TRBJ2-1	TRBV19	-
TGTGCCAGCTCACCGACAGGGGCCGAAGGCGAGCAGTACTTC	CASSPTGAEGEQYF	TRBD1	14	TRBJ2-7	TRBV18	-
TGTGCCAGCTCACCACCGGGACTCCAATGGGTCATTCAGTACTTC	CASSPPGLQWVIQYF	-	15	TRBJ2-4	TRBV18	-
TGTGCCACCAGTGTCCCGACTAGCGGGAGGGCCGGGGAGACCCAGTACTTC	CATSVPTSGRAGETQYF	TRBD2	17	TRBJ2-5	TRBV24-1	-
TGTGCCAGCAGCTGGGACAGGGGAGCGAACACTGAAGCTTTCTTT	CASSWDRGANTEAFF	TRBD1	15	TRBJ1-1	TRBV5-6	-
TGTGCCAGTAAGGGCGAGGGGAACACTGAAGCTTTCTTT	CASKGEGNTEAFF	-	13	TRBJ1-1	TRBV19	-
TGTGCCAGCACCCGACCGGGACAGGGGAAAGAGACCCAGTACTTC	CASTRPGQGKETQYF	TRBD1	15	TRBJ2-5	TRBV6-5	-
TGTGCCAGCAGTTTAAGTACAGGCGTGGTGGAGCAGTACTTC	CASSLSTGVVEQYF	-	14	TRBJ2-7	TRBV27	-
TGTGCCAGCAGCCTCCTCGCTCCGGGACTAGCCTCCTACAATGAGCAGTTCTTC	CASSLLAPGLASYNEQFF	TRBD2	18	TRBJ2-1	TRBV14	once
TGTGCCACCAGTGATAGGACAGCTGGGGCCAACGTCCTGACTTTC	CATSDRTAGANVLTF	-	15	TRBJ2-6	TRBV24-1	-
TGTGCCAGCAGTTCGTCCAATTCACCCCTCCACTTT	CASSSSNSPLHF	-	12	TRBJ1-6	TRBV27	few
TGTGCCACCAGCAGAGACAGGGGCGCCGGGGAGCTGTTTTTT	CATSRDRGAGELFF	-	14	TRBJ2-2	TRBV15	-
TGTGCCAGCAGCTTAACGGTAGCGGGAGAGGGGGGTGAGCAGTTCTTC	CASSLTVAGEGGEQFF	TRBD2	16	TRBJ2-1	TRBV7-3	-
TGTGCCAGCAGTTCCGGTGGGGGGGAGTCTTTCGAGCAGTACTTC	CASSSGGGESFEQYF	TRBD2	15	TRBJ2-7	TRBV28	-
TGTGCCAGCAGCTTAGCCGGGACAGGGAACACTGAAGCTTTCTTT	CASSLAGTGNTEAFF	TRBD1	15	TRBJ1-1	TRBV7-2	-
TGTGCCAGCAGTTTATTCCAGGGAGGAGGTCAGCCCCAGCATTTT	CASSLFQGGGQPQHF	-	15	TRBJ1-5	TRBV28	-
TGTGCCAGCAGACCTCGACAGAGTATGAACACTGAAGCTTTCTTT	CASRPRQSMNTEAFF	-	15	TRBJ1-1	TRBV6-2/TRBV6-3	-
TGTGCCAGCAGTCAGACAGGGAATGGCTACACCTTC	CASSQTGNGYTF	TRBD1	12	TRBJ1-2	TRBV28	-
TGTGCCAGCAGCTTGGTTTTAATAGCAGAAGAGACCCAGTACTTC	CASSLVLIAEETQYF	-	15	TRBJ2-5	TRBV5-5	-
TGTGCCAGTAGTATGGGACTAGATCGCGAGCAGTACTTC	CASSMGLDREQYF	TRBD2	13	TRBJ2-7	TRBV19	-
TGTGCCAGCTCACCACCGTCGCAGAATAGCAATCAGCCCCAGCATTTT	CASSPPSQNSNQPQHF	-	16	TRBJ1-5	TRBV18	-
TGTGCCAGCAGCGAACAGGGGGCAGCCTACGAGCAGTACTTC	CASSEQGAAYEQYF	TRBD1	14	TRBJ2-7	TRBV7-2	-
TGCGCCAGCAGCCGATCTAGCGGGGAGGTCAGCGAGCAGTACTTC	CASSRSSGEVSEQYF	TRBD2	15	TRBJ2-7	TRBV4-1	-
TGTGCCAGCAGCCTTACCTCCCAGGGAACTGGAAACACCATATATTTT	CASSLTSQGTGNTIYF	-	16	TRBJ1-3	TRBV9	few
TGTGCCAGCAGTAACGAGGGAGGTCAGCCCCAGCATTTT	CASSNEGGQPQHF	-	13	TRBJ1-5	TRBV27	-
TGTGCCAGCAGCCCCGTAGCGACAGGGGTCACTGAAGCTTTCTTT	CASSPVATGVTEAFF	TRBD1	15	TRBJ1-1	TRBV9	-
TGTGCCAGCAGCTTACAGGGGCTGAACTATGGCTACACCTTC	CASSLQGLNYGYTF	TRBD1	14	TRBJ1-2	TRBV5-6	-
TGTGCCAGCAGCTTATCAGGTAGCTCTGGAAACACCATATATTTT	CASSLSGSSGNTIYF	-	15	TRBJ1-3	TRBV7-9	-
TGTGCCAGCAGCTTAGTAGACACCGGGGAGCTGTTTTTT	CASSLVDTGELFF	-	13	TRBJ2-2	TRBV7-8	-
TGTGCCAGCAGTTTACGCCTCGTGGGGCGGGAGCGTGACACCGGGGAGCTGTTTTTT	CASSLRLVGRERDTGELFF	TRBD2	19	TRBJ2-2	TRBV28	-
TGTGCCAGCAGTTTAAGGCCGGGACAGGGAACCGAGCAGTACTTC	CASSLRPGQGTEQYF	TRBD1	15	TRBJ2-7	TRBV27	once
TGTGCCAGCAGCTTAGGGACTGACTATGGCTACACCTTC	CASSLGTDYGYTF	-	13	TRBJ1-2	TRBV7-9	few
TGTGCCAGCACCCAGCTCGGCGGACTAGCCTACGAGCAGTACTTC	CASTQLGGLAYEQYF	TRBD2	15	TRBJ2-7	TRBV7-2	-
TGTGCCAGCTCGGGGGCTGGCACAGATACGCAGTATTTT	CASSGAGTDTQYF	-	13	TRBJ2-3	TRBV18	-
TGTGCCAGCAGTTTACCAGGCTCTGGCCCTCAAAGGGATACGCAGTATTTT	CASSLPGSGPQRDTQYF	-	17	TRBJ2-3	TRBV28	-
TGCAGTGCTAGTGGGATAGCGGGAGGAAGCACAGATACGCAGTATTTT	CSASGIAGGSTDTQYF	TRBD2	16	TRBJ2-3	TRBV20-1	-
TGTGCCTGGAGTAAGTCCCCCACAGGGAGCTATGGCTACACCTTC	CAWSKSPTGSYGYTF	-	15	TRBJ1-2	TRBV30	-
TGTGCCAGCAGTTACAATGTTCTAGATACGCAGTATTTT	CASSYNVLDTQYF	-	13	TRBJ2-3	TRBV6-5	-
TGTGCCAGCAGTTACTCGGCCCTTGGACTAGACCCCCGAGGCACCGGGGAGCTGTTTTTT	CASSYSALGLDPRGTGELFF	TRBD2	20	TRBJ2-2	TRBV6-2/TRBV6-3	few
TGTGCCAGCAGTGAAGCGACTAGCGGGAGGGCCCGCGAGCAGTTCTTC	CASSEATSGRAREQFF	TRBD2	16	TRBJ2-1	TRBV6-1	-
TGTCCCCGCTGTTTCGGGGGGGCGGGCGGGGCGGCCTACGAGCAGTACTTC	CPRCFGGAGGAAYEQYF	TRBD2	17	TRBJ2-7	TRBV28	-
TGTGCCAGCAGACAGGGTTCAGATGAAAAACTGTTTTTT	CASRQGSDEKLFF	-	13	TRBJ1-4	TRBV6-5	-
TGTGCCAGCAGCTTAGTAGGGTCAGGGGGTAATCGGGTCAATGAGCAGTTCTTC	CASSLVGSGGNRVNEQFF	TRBD1	18	TRBJ2-1	TRBV7-8	-